This TCR beta chain was sequenced in a study of technical replicates of blood from several donors (dated by TCRdb to the late 2010s). As regards this clone: What this receptor recognizes is not known. No quality values exist for individual bases; no much larger clone is one base distant.

Receptor amplification or capture employed the immunoSEQ multiplex PCR assay. As stored in TCRdb, this immuneACCESS dataset retains in-frame rearrangements with V and J assigned. A fraction of the clones does not appear; measured against another copy, unresolved V genes explain less than half of the discrepancy, and the remainder lacks a known reason. Across this sample there are 56,000 or so clones, with roughly 96% seen only once. The ten largest clones capture about 3% of the sample. The CDR3 contains 16 residues, cysteine and phenylalanine counted. Solely the CDR3 DNA is kept, with 48 bases framed from the first base. V is pruned by 4 bases and J by 1 base, leaving 4 bases of the junction without a gene match. From the germline V gene, CDR1 is LGHNT and CDR2 is FRNRAP.

This TCR was recovered from a human donor in good health. Some clones in this sample may be carry-over from other donors' samples. The sequenced sample consisted of PBMCs. The chain joins TRBV12-5 to TRBJ2-1, with 10 bases aligning to TRBD2. The CDR3 reads as follows: CASGSAGGLSYNEQFF. The bases read TGTGCTAGTGGTTCAGCGGGAGGGCTTTCCTACAATGAGCAGTTCTTC. Reference TRBV12-5 and TRBJ2-1 proteins supply the regions before and after the CDR3; the full variable domain is: DARVTQTPRHKVTEMGQEVTMRCQPILGHNTVFWYRQTMMQGLELLAYFRNRAPLDDSGMPKDRFSAEMPDATLATLKIQPSEPRDSAVYFCASGSAGGLSYNEQFFGPGTRLTVL.